Listed below are T cell receptor beta chains from one sample, sequenced in a study of Ad26.COV2.S vaccination and SARS-CoV-2 variants. Only in-frame clones appear in the TCRdb table, and some are missing; sequencing was by immunoSEQ multiplex PCR. Found here are 300,000 to 450,000 clones, about 85% of them singletons; the top ten hold 2.5% to 3.5%. Specimen: peripheral blood, collected in a trial of Ad26.COV2.S vaccine versus placebo. Receptors originate from a person between 18 and 59 years old who received the Ad26.COV2.S COVID-19 vaccine or a placebo. Both conserved end residues are part of each CDR3. D genes are given only for firm matches. The size entry is marked missing in some rows and otherwise reads once, few, many or a size class.

length: 16
D: TRBD2
size: NA
V: TRBV7-2
J: TRBJ2-1
CDR3: CASSTQLAGGPYEQFF
DNA: TGTGCCAGCAGCACCCAACTAGCGGGAGGGCCCTATGAGCAGTTCTTC

length: 15
D: NA
size: once
V: TRBV10-3
J: TRBJ2-7
CDR3: CAISEWESISYEQYF
DNA: TGTGCCATCAGTGAGTGGGAGTCCATCTCCTACGAGCAGTACTTC

length: 18
D: TRBD2
size: many
V: TRBV27
J: TRBJ2-1
CDR3: CASSSLGLAGGTYNEQFF
DNA: TGTGCCAGCAGTTCCCTGGGACTAGCGGGGGGCACCTACAATGAGCAGTTCTTC

length: 16
D: NA
size: once
V: TRBV15
J: TRBJ1-6
CDR3: CATSRDGGRGGSPLHF
DNA: TGTGCCACCAGCAGAGATGGAGGCAGGGGTGGTTCACCCCTCCACTTT

length: 15
D: TRBD1
size: NA
V: TRBV6-2/TRBV6-3
J: TRBJ2-2
CDR3: CASSGDRVHAGELFF
DNA: TGTGCCAGCAGCGGGGACAGGGTCCATGCCGGGGAGCTGTTTTTT

length: 13
D: NA
size: NA
V: TRBV10-1
J: TRBJ2-7
CDR3: CASSEGGGYEQYF
DNA: TGCGCCAGCAGTGAAGGGGGGGGCTACGAGCAGTACTTC

length: 16
D: TRBD2
size: NA
V: TRBV15
J: TRBJ2-1
CDR3: CATSRGLAGRNNEQFF
DNA: TGTGCCACCAGCAGGGGACTAGCGGGCAGAAACAATGAGCAGTTCTTC

length: 12
D: NA
size: NA
V: TRBV13
J: TRBJ2-7
CDR3: CASSSESGEQYF
DNA: TGTGCCAGCAGCTCGGAATCGGGCGAGCAGTACTTC

length: 18
D: TRBD2
size: NA
V: TRBV7-6
J: TRBJ2-7
CDR3: CASSFGQGGTSDTYEQYF
DNA: TGTGCCAGCAGCTTCGGACAGGGAGGGACTAGCGATACCTACGAGCAGTACTTC

length: 14
D: NA
size: NA
V: TRBV28
J: TRBJ2-7
CDR3: CASSFQAGVHEQYF
DNA: TGTGCCAGCAGTTTTCAGGCAGGGGTTCACGAGCAGTACTTC